Listed below are T cell receptor beta chains from one sample, sequenced in a study of T cells in Graves' hyperthyroidism and ophthalmopathy. TCRdb called the multiplex PCR reads again in MiXCR, with one record for every CDR3 protein. The sample lists 250,000 to 300,000 distinct CDR3 sequences; about 19% were seen once. Source material: blood. These receptor sequences come from a man aged 45-65 years with Graves' ophthalmopathy. The CDR3 runs from the conserved cysteine through the conserved F or W. The D gene is left open where the match is weak. Clone size is shown for a subset of rows, as once, few, many or a class of expanded clone.

few | TRBJ2-2 | TRBV12-3/TRBV12-4 | . | TGTGCCAGCAGAAAACAATCCACCGGGGAGCTGTTTTTT | CASRKQSTGELFF
few | TRBJ2-1 | TRBV30 | TRBD2 | TGTGCAGTCATTTCGCACGATGTCGGGAGGCTCTACAATGAGCAGTTCTTC | CAVISHDVGRLYNEQFF
. | TRBJ1-2 | TRBV20-1 | . | TGCAGTGCTAGCGTCTCGGACTATGGCTACACCTTC | CSASVSDYGYTF
few | TRBJ1-5 | TRBV30 | TRBD1 | TGTGCCTGGGGACAGGGGGTCGGGCAGCCCCAGCATTTT | CAWGQGVGQPQHF
. | TRBJ2-1 | TRBV27 | . | TGTGCCAGCAGTTTATACTCTACGGGTGAGCAGTTCTTC | CASSLYSTGEQFF
. | TRBJ2-1 | TRBV7-7 | TRBD2 | TGTGCTAGCAGATCACTAGCGGGAGGGCGGAGCTCCTACAATGAGCAGTTCTTC | CASRSLAGGRSSYNEQFF
few | TRBJ2-2 | TRBV7-3 | . | TGTGCCAGCTCCGGAGGGGGCGACACCGGGGAGCTGTTTTTT | CASSGGGDTGELFF
few | TRBJ1-2 | TRBV6-1 | TRBD1 | TGTGCCAGCACCTCCTCGGGACAGGGTAATGGCTACACCTTC | CASTSSGQGNGYTF
once | TRBJ2-7 | TRBV20-1 | TRBD1 | TGCAGTGCCAGGAGTACAGGGGGAGCCTACGAGCAGTACTTC | CSARSTGGAYEQYF
many | TRBJ1-1 | TRBV10-3 | . | TGTGCCATCAGTGAGGGGGGGAACACTGAAGCTTTCTTT | CAISEGGNTEAFF
. | TRBJ2-5 | TRBV5-1 | TRBD2 | TGCGCCAGCAGCTCCCCTAGCGGGCAAGAGACCCAGTACTTC | CASSSPSGQETQYF
few | TRBJ1-2 | TRBV27 | . | TGTGCCGGCAGTTTATCCATGACCTATGGCTACACCTTC | CAGSLSMTYGYTF
many | TRBJ1-2 | TRBV30 | . | TGTGCCTTGGGAGGAAGAGGCTACACCTTC | CALGGRGYTF
few | TRBJ1-5 | TRBV19 | . | TGTGCCAGTAGGGGTCGGGACTTCGCCCTCAATCAGCCCCAGCATTTT | CASRGRDFALNQPQHF
. | TRBJ1-2 | TRBV20-1 | . | TGCAGTGCTAGCCCCCCGACAGGAGCAGGGTATGGCTACACCTTC | CSASPPTGAGYGYTF
many | TRBJ1-1 | TRBV7-3 | . | TGTGCCAGCAGCTTAACGGGGAACTTGAACACTGAAGCTTTCTTT | CASSLTGNLNTEAFF